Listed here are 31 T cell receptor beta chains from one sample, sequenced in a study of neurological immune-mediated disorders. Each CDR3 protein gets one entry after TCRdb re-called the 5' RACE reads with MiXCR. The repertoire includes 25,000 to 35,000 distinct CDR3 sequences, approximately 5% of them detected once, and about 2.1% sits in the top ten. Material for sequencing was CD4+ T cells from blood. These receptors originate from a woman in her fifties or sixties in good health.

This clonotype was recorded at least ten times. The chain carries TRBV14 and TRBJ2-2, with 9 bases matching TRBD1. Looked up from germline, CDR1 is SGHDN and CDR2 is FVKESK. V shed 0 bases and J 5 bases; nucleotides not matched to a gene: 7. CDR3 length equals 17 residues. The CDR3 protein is CASSQDHIDRGTGELFF. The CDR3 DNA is TGTGCCAGCAGCCAAGATCACATTGACAGGGGGACCGGGGAGCTGTTTTTT.

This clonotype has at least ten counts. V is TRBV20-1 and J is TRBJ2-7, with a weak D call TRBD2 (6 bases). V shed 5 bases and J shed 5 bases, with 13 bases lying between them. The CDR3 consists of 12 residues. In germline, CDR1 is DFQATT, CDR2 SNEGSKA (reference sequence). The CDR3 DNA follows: TGCAGTGCTCCCATAGCGGTTGACGAGCAGTACTTC. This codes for CSAPIAVDEQYF.

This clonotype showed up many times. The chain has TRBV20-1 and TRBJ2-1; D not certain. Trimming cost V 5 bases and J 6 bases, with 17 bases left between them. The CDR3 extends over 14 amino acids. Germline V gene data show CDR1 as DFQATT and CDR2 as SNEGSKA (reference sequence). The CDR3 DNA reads TGCAGTGCTCTTTCGGTTGTGGGGATCAATGAGCAGTTCTTC. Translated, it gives CSALSVVGINEQFF.

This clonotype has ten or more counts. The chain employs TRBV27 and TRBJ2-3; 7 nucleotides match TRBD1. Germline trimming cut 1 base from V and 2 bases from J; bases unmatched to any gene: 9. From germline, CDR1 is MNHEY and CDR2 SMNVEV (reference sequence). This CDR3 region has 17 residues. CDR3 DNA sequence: TGTGCCAGCAGTTTATATCGAGGGGGACAGCCCACAGATACGCAGTATTTT. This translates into CASSLYRGGQPTDTQYF.

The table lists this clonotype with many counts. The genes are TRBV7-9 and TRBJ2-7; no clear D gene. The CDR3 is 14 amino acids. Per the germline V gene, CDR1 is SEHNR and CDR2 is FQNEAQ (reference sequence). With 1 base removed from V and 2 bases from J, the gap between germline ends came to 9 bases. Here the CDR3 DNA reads TGTGCCAGCAGCTTAGGGCAGGCGCCCTACGAGCAGTACTTC. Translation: CASSLGQAPYEQYF.

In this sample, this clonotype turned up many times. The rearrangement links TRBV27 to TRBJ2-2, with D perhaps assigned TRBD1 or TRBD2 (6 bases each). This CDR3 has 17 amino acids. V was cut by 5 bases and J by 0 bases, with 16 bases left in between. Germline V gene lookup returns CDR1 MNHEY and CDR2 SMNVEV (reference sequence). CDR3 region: CASSRGGSFANTGELFF. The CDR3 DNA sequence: TGTGCCAGCAGTCGAGGGGGGTCCTTCGCGAACACCGGGGAGCTGTTTTTT.

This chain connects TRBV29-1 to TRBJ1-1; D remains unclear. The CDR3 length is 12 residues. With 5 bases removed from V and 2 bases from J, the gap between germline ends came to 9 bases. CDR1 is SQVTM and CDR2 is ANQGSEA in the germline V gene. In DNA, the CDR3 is TGCAGCGTTCACGTACAAAACACTGAAGCTTTCTTT. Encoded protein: CSVHVQNTEAFF.

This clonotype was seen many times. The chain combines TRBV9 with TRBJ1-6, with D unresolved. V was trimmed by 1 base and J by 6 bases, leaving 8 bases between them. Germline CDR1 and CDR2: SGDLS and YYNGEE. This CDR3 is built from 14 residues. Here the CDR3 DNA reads TGTGCCAGCAGCGTAAGGCCCGTTAATTCACCCCTCCACTTT. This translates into CASSVRPVNSPLHF.

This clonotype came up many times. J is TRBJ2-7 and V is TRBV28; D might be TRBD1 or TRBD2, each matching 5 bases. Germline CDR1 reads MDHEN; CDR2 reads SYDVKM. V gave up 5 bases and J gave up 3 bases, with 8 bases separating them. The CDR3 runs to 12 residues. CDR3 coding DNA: TGTGCCAGCAGTGGGGCGGGCTACGAGCAGTACTTC. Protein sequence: CASSGAGYEQYF.

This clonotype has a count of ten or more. CDR3 loop: CASTPGVGTEAFF. Written as DNA, the CDR3 is TGTGCCAGTACCCCAGGGGTTGGCACTGAAGCTTTCTTT. The J gene is TRBJ1-1, the V gene TRBV19, with D maybe TRBD1 (6 bases). The germline V gene encodes CDR1 LNHDA and CDR2 SQIVND (reference sequence). V was cut by 7 bases and J by 4 bases, with 13 bases left in between. The CDR3 totals 13 residues.

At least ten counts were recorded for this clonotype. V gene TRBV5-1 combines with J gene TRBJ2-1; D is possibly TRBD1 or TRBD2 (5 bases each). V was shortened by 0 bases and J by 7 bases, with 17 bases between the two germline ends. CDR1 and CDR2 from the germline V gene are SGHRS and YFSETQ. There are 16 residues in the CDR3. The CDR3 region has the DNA TGCGCCAGCAGCTTGGCGCGGAGGCAGGGTACGAATGAGCAGTTCTTC. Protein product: CASSLARRQGTNEQFF.

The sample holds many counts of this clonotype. CDR3 DNA sequence: TGTGCCAGCAGTTTTCCCGACAGCATAGACACCGGGGAGCTGTTTTTT. It codes for CASSFPDSIDTGELFF. The chain links TRBV28 to TRBJ2-2, with D possibly TRBD1 on 5 matching bases. Germline CDR1 reads MDHEN; CDR2 reads SYDVKM. CDR3 length equals 16 residues. The germline V and J ends were trimmed by 3 bases and 3 bases, with 14 bases remaining between them.

CDR3 region: CAISEVAGGSYNEQFF. The CDR3 DNA sequence: TGTGCCATCAGTGAGGTAGCGGGGGGCTCCTACAATGAGCAGTTCTTC. This sequence joins TRBV10-3 and TRBJ2-1, with 10 bases lining up with TRBD2. The germline V gene has CDR1 ENHRY and CDR2 SYGVKD. CDR3 length equals 16 residues. V trimming: 2 bases; J trimming: 0 bases; junction bases outside the gene matches: 1.

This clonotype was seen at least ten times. CDR3: CSARTGTGASSGANVLTF. For the CDR3, the DNA is TGCAGTGCTAGAACCGGGACAGGAGCTTCTTCTGGGGCCAACGTCCTGACTTTC. The rearrangement links TRBV20-1 to TRBJ2-6; the match to TRBD1 covers 8 bases. Germline V CDR1 and CDR2: DFQATT, SNEGSKA (reference sequence). The CDR3 has 18 residues. The V and J ends lost 2 bases and 1 base, in that order; junction bases with no gene match: 10.

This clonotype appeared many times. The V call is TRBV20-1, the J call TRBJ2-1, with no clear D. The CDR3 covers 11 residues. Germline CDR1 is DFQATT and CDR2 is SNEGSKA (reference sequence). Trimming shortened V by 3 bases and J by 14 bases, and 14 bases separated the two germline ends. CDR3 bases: TGCAGTGCTAGGTATGGGGTTCAGGAGTTCTTC. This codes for CSARYGVQEFF.

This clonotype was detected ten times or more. CDR3 bases: TGCGCCAGCAGCTTAGGTAATAACTATGGCTACACCTTC. It encodes CASSLGNNYGYTF. This chain connects TRBV5-1 to TRBJ1-2; no clear D. Germline lookup yields CDR1 SGHRS and CDR2 YFSETQ. The CDR3 is 13 amino acids. Between the trimmed V and J ends, which lost 2 bases and 1 base, there was a span of 6 bases. The entire variable domain, with the rest obtained from reference TRBV5-1 and TRBJ1-2, is as follows: KAGVTQTPRYLIKTRGQQVTLSCSPISGHRSVSWYQQTPGQGLQFLFEYFSETQRNKGNFPGRFSGRQFSNSRSEMNVSTLELGDSALYLCASSLGNNYGYTFGSGTRLTVV.

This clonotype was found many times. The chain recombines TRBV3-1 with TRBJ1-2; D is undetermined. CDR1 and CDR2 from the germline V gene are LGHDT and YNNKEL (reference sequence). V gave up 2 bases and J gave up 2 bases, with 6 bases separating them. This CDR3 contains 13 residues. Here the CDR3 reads CASSQLRNYGYTF. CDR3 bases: TGTGCCAGCAGCCAATTACGGAACTATGGCTACACCTTC.

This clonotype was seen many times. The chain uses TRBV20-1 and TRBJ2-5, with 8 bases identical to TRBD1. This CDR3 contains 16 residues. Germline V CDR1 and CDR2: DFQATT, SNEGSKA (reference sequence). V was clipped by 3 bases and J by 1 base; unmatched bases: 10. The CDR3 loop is CSARAGGHRSQETQYF. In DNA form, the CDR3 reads TGCAGTGCTAGGGCAGGGGGCCACCGATCCCAAGAGACCCAGTACTTC.

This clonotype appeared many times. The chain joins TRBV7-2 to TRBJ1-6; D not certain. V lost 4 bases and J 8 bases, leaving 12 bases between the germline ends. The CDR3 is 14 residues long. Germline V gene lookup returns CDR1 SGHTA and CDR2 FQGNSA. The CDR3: CASSSDPSHSPLHF. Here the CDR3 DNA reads TGTGCCAGCAGCTCAGACCCATCGCATTCACCCCTCCACTTT.

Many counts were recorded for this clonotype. In DNA, the CDR3 is TGTGCCAGCAGCTGGGGTCTAGCGGGAAACACCGGGGAGCTGTTTTTT. This translates into CASSWGLAGNTGELFF. The rearrangement uses TRBV7-6 and TRBJ2-2; 9 bases line up with TRBD2. V was pared by 4 bases and J by 2 bases, with 5 bases of the junction left unmatched. CDR3 length: 16 amino acids. Germline CDR1 reads SGHVS; CDR2 reads FNYEAQ.

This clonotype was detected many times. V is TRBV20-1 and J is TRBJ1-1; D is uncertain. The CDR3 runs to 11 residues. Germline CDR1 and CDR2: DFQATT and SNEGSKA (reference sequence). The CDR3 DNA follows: TGCAGCCTCACACAGAACACTGAAGCTTTCTTT. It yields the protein CSLTQNTEAFF.

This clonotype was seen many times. The CDR3 region has the DNA TGTGCCACCAGCAGATCCTCGGGGGGGGGGTATGAGCAGTTCTTC. This gives the protein CATSRSSGGGYEQFF. V usage is TRBV15 and J usage is TRBJ2-1; 8 nucleotides align to TRBD2. The CDR3 spans 15 residues. Germline CDR1 and CDR2: LNHNV and YYDKDF (reference sequence). The J segment lost 8 bases and the V segment lost 2 bases, leaving 8 bases of the junction unmatched.

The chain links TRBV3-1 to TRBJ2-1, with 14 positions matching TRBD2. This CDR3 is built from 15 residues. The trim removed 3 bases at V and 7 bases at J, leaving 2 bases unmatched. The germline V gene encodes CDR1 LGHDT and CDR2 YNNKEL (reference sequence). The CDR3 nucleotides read TGTGCCAGCAGCCATGGGACTAGCGGGAGAAATGAGCAGTTCTTC. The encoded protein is CASSHGTSGRNEQFF.

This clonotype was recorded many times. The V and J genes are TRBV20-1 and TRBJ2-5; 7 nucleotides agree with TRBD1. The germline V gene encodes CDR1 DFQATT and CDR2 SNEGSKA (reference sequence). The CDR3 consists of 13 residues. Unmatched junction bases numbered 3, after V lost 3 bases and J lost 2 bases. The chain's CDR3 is CSARRGPQETQYF. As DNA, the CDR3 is TGCAGTGCTAGGAGGGGGCCACAAGAGACCCAGTACTTC.

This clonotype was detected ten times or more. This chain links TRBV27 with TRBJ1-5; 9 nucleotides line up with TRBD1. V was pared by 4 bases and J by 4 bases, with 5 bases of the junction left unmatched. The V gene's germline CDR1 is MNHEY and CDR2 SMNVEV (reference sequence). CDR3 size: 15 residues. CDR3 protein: CASSSGTGPNQPQHF. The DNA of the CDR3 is TGTGCCAGCAGTTCCGGGACAGGGCCTAATCAGCCCCAGCATTTT.

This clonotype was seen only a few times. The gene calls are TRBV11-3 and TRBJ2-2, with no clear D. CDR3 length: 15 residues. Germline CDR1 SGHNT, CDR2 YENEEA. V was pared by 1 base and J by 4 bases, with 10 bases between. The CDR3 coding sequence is TGTGCCAGCAGCTTAGGACGAACCGCCACCGGGGAGCTGTTTTTT. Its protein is CASSLGRTATGELFF.

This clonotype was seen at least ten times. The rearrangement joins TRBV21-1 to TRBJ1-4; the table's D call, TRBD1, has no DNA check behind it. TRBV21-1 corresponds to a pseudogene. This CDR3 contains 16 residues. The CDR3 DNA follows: TGTGCCAGCAACAAACGGGACGTCGCAACTAATGAAAAACTGTTTTTT. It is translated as CASNKRDVATNEKLFF.

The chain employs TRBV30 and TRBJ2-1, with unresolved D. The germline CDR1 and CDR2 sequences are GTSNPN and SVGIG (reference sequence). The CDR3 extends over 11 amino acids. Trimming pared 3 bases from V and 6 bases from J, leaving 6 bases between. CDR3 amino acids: CAWRTFNEQFF. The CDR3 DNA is TGTGCCTGGAGGACTTTCAATGAGCAGTTCTTC.

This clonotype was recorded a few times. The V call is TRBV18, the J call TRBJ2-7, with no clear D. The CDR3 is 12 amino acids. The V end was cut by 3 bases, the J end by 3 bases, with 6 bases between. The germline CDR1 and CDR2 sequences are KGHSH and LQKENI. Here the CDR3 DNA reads TGTGCCAGCTCACCGAACTACTACGAGCAGTACTTC. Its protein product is CASSPNYYEQYF.

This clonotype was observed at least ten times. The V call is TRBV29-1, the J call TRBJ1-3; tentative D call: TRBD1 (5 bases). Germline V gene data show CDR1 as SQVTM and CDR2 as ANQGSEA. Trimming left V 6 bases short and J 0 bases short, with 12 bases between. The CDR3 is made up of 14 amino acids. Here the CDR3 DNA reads TGCAGCGTATATACAGGCTACTCTGGAAACACCATATATTTT. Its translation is CSVYTGYSGNTIYF.

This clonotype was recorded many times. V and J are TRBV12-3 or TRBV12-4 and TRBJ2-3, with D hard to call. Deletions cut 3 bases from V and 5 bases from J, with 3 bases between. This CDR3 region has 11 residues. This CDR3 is CASSFKDTQYF. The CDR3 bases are TGTGCCAGCAGTTTCAAAGATACGCAGTATTTT.